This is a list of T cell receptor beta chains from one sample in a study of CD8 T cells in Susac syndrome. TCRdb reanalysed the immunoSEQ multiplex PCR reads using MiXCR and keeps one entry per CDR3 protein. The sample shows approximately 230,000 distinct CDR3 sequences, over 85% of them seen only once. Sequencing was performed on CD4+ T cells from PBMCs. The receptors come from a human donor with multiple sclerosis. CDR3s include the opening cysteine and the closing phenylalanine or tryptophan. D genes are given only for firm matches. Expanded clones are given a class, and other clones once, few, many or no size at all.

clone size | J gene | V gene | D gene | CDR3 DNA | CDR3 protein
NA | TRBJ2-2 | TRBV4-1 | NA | TGCGCCAGCAGCCAAGACAGGACGAACACCGGGGAGCTGTTTTTT | CASSQDRTNTGELFF
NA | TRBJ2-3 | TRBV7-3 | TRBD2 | TGTGCCAGCAGCCCAAGCGGGGGCCGCACAGATACGCAGTATTTT | CASSPSGGRTDTQYF
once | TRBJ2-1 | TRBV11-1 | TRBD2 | TGTGCCAGCAGCCTCGGGGGGTCGGTCAATGAGCAGTTCTTC | CASSLGGSVNEQFF
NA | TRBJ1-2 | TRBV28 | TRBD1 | TGTGCCAGCAGTTTCCCTGGGACAGGGATTGGCTACACCTTC | CASSFPGTGIGYTF
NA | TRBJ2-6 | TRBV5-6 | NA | TGTGCCAGCAGATCAGGGGAGACTGGGGCCAACGTCCTGACTTTC | CASRSGETGANVLTF
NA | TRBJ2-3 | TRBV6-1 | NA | TGTGCCAGCAGTGAAAGGTCCGCAGATACGCAGTATTTT | CASSERSADTQYF
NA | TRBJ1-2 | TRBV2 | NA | TGTGCCAGCAGTGAAGCAAGGCCCTATGGCTACACCTTC | CASSEARPYGYTF
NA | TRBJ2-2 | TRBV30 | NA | TGTGCCTGGAGTGCAGGGACGGCCACCGGGGAGCTGTTTTTT | CAWSAGTATGELFF
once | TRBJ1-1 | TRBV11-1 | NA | TGTGCCAGCAGCCCAGGGATGCCGAACACTGAAGCTTTCTTT | CASSPGMPNTEAFF
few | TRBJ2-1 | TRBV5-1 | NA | TGCGCCAGCCGACTCTCCCTGGGGGCTGAGCAGTTCTTC | CASRLSLGAEQFF
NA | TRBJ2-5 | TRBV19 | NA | TGTGCCAGTAGCCAGGGTTTTGAGGAGACCCAGTACTTC | CASSQGFEETQYF
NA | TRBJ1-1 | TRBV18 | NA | TGTGCCAGCTCACCACCCCGGGCTCGTAACACTGAAGCTTTCTTT | CASSPPRARNTEAFF
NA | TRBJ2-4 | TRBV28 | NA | TGTGCCAGCAGTACCAGGGAGTTGGTTCAGTACTTC | CASSTRELVQYF
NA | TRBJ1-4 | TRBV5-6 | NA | TGTGCCAGCAGCTTGTCGGGAGCTGGTGAAAAACTGTTTTTT | CASSLSGAGEKLFF
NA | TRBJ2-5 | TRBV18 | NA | TGTGCCAGCTCATCGACCGGGACCAACGGAGAGACCCAGTACTTC | CASSSTGTNGETQYF
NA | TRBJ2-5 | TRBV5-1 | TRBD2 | TGCGCCAGCAGCCCCTGGACTAGCGGAACCGGCGAGACCCAGTACTTC | CASSPWTSGTGETQYF
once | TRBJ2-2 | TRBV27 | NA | TGTGCCAGCAGTTTTCGTAGGACCTTGAACACCGGGGAGCTGTTTTTT | CASSFRRTLNTGELFF
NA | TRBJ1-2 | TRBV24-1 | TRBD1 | TGTGCCACCAGTGACCAGGGGGCGCGTGGCTACACCTTC | CATSDQGARGYTF
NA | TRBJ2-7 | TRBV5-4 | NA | TGTGCCAGCAGCTTGGATGGGGCATCCCACGAGCAGTACTTC | CASSLDGASHEQYF
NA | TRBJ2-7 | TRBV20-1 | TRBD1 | TGCAGTGCAGTAAGAGGGACAGGGGATTGGTACGAGCAGTACTTC | CSAVRGTGDWYEQYF
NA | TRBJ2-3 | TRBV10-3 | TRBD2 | TGTGCCATCAGCACCGGGACTAGCGGGGGGGCGGATACGCAGTATTTT | CAISTGTSGGADTQYF
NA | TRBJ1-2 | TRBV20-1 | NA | TGCAGTGGGTCCTGGCCCGGGGCCTATGGCTACACCTTC | CSGSWPGAYGYTF
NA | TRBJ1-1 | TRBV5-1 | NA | TGCGCCAGCAGCTCCATGGGCGGGACTGAAGCTTTCTTT | CASSSMGGTEAFF
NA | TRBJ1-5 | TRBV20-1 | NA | TGCAGTGCTAGTCCCAGGGGCAATCAGCCCCAGCATTTT | CSASPRGNQPQHF
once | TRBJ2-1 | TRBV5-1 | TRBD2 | TGCGCCAGCAGCATATCAATAGCGGGAAACCGCAATGAGCAGTTCTTC | CASSISIAGNRNEQFF
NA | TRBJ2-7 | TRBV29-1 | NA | TGCAGCGTTGAAGATCGACGCCGGTCCTACGAGCAGTACTTC | CSVEDRRRSYEQYF
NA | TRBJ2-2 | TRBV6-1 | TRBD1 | TGTGCCAGCAGTGCACTACAGGGGAGTGGGGAGCTGTTTTTT | CASSALQGSGELFF
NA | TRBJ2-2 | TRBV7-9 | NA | TGTGCCAGCAGCTTAGCCAGGGACGCCGGGGAGCTGTTTTTT | CASSLARDAGELFF
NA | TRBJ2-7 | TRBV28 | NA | TGTGCCAGCACCCCGGGACTCCACGAGCAGTACTTC | CASTPGLHEQYF
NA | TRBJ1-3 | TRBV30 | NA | TGTGCCTGGAGTTGGGGGGGCTCTGGAAACACCATATATTTT | CAWSWGGSGNTIYF